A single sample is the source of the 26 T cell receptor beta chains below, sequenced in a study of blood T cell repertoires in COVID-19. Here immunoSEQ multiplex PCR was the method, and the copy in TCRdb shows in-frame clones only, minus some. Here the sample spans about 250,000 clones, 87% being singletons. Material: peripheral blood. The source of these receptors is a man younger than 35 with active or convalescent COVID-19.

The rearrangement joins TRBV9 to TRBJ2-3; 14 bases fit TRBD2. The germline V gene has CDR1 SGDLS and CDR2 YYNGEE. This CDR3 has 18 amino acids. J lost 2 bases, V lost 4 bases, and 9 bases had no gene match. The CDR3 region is CASSIGLAGGRYTDTQYF. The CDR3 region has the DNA TGTGCCAGCAGCATTGGACTAGCGGGAGGACGCTACACAGATACGCAGTATTTT.

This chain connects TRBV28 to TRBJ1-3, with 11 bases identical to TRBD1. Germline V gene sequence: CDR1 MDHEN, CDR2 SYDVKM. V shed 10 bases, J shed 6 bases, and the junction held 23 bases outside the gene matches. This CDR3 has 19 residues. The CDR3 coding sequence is TGTGCCACTAAGCCCCTGGGACAGGGGGTGTTGGTACTGAAAAACACCATATATTTT. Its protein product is CATKPLGQGVLVLKNTIYF.

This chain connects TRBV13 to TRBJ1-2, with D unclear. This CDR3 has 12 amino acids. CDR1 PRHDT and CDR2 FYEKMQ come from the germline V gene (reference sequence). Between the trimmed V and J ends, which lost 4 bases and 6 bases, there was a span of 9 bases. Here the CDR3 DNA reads TGTGCCAGCAGCTCCCAGTTAAATGGCTACACCTTC. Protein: CASSSQLNGYTF.

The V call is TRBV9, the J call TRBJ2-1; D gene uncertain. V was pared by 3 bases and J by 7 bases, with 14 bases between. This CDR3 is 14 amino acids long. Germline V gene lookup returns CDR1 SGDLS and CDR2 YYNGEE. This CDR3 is CASSGRWARNEQFF. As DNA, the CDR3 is TGTGCCAGCAGCGGTAGATGGGCACGGAATGAGCAGTTCTTC.

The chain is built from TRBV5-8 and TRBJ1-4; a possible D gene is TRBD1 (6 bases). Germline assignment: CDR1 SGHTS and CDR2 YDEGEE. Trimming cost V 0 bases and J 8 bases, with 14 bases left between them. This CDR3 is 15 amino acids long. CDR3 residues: CASSLGGGKYEKLFF. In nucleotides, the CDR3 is TGTGCCAGCAGCTTGGGAGGGGGTAAATACGAAAAACTGTTTTTT.

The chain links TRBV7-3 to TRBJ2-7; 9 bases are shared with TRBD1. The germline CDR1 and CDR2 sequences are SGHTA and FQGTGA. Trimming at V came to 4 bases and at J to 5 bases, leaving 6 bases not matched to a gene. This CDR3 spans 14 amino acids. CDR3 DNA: TGTGCCAGCAGCTCCCAGACAGGGGGGGACGAGCAGTACTTC. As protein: CASSSQTGGDEQYF. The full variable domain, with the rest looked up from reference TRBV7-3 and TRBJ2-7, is GAGVSQTPSNKVTEKGKYVELRCDPISGHTALYWYRQSLGQGPEFLIYFQGTGAADDSGLPNDRFFAVRPEGSVSTLKIQRTERGDSAVYLCASSSQTGGDEQYFGPGTRLTVT.

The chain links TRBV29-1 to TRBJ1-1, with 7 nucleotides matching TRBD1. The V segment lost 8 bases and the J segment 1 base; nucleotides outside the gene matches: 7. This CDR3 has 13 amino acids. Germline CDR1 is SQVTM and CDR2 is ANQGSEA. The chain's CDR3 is CSSRTGPNTEAFF. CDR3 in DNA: TGCAGCTCTCGGACAGGACCGAACACTGAAGCTTTCTTT. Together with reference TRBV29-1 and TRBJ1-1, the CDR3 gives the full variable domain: SAVISQKPSRDICQRGTSLTIQCQVDSQVTMMFWYRQQPGQSLTLIATANQGSEATYESGFVIDKFPISRPNLTFSTLTVSNMSPEDSSIYLCSSRTGPNTEAFFGQGTRLTVV.

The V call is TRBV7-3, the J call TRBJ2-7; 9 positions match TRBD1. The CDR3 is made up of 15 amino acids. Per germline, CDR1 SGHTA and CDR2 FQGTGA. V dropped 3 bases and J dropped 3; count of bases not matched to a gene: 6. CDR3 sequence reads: CASSLSTGGVYEQYF. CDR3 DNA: TGTGCCAGCAGCTTGTCAACAGGGGGCGTCTACGAGCAGTACTTC.

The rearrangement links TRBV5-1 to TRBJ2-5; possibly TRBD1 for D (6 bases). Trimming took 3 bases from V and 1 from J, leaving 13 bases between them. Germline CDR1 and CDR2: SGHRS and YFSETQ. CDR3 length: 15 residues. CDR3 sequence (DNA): TGCGCCAGCAGCTCCTTAACAGGGACCCAAGAGACCCAGTACTTC. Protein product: CASSSLTGTQETQYF.

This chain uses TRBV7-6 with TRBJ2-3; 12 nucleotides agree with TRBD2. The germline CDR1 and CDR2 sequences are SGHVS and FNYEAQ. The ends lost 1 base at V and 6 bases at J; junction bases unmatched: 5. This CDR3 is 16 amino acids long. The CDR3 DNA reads TGTGCCAGCAGCTTAGAGGCTAGCGGGGGGGCTGATACGCAGTATTTT. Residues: CASSLEASGGADTQYF.

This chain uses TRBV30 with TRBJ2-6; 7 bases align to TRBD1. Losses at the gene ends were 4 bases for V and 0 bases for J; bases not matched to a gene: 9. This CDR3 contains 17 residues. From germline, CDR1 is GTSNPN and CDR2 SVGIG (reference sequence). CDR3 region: CAWTRDRTSSGANVLTF. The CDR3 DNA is TGTGCCTGGACACGGGACAGAACAAGCTCTGGGGCCAACGTCCTGACTTTC.

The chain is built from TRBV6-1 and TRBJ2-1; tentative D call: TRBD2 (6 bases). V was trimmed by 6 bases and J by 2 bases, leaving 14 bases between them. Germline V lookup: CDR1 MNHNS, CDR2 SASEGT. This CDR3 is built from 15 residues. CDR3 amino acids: CASRMASEAYNEQFF. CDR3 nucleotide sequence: TGTGCCAGCAGGATGGCTAGCGAGGCCTACAATGAGCAGTTCTTC.

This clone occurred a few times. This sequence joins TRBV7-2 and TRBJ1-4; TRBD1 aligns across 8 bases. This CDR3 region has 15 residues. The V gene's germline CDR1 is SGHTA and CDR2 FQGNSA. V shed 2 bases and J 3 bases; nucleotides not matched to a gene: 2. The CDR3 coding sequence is TGTGCCAGCAGCTTACAGGGGGCGGCTAATGAAAAACTGTTTTTT. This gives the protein CASSLQGAANEKLFF.

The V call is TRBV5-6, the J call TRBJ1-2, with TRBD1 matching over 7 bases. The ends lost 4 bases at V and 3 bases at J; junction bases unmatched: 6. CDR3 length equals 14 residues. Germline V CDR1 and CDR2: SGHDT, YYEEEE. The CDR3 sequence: CASSAGQDDYGYTF. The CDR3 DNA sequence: TGTGCCAGCAGCGCCGGACAGGACGACTATGGCTACACCTTC.

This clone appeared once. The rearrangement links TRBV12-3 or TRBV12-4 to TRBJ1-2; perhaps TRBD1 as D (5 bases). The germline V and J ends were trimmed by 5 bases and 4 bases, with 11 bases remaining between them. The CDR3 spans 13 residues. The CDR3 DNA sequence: TGTGCCAGCAGTGGGGGGAGGTTCTATGGCTACACCTTC. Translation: CASSGGRFYGYTF.

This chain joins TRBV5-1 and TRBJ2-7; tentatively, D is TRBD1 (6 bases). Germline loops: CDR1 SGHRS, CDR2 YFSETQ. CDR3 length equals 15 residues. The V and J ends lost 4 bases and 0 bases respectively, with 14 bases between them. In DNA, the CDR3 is TGCGCCAGCAGCCGAGACAGGACGAGCTCCTACGAGCAGTACTTC. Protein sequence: CASSRDRTSSYEQYF. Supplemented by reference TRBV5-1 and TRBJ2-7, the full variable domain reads KAGVTQTPRYLIKTRGQQVTLSCSPISGHRSVSWYQQTPGQGLQFLFEYFSETQRNKGNFPGRFSGRQFSNSRSEMNVSTLELGDSALYLCASSRDRTSSYEQYFGPGTRLTVT.

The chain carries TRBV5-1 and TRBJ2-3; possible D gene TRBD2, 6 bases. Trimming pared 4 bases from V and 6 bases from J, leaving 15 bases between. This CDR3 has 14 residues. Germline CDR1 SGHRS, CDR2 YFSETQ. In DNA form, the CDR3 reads TGCGCCAGCAGCCCCGGGACTTCGGCTGATACGCAGTATTTT. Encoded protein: CASSPGTSADTQYF.

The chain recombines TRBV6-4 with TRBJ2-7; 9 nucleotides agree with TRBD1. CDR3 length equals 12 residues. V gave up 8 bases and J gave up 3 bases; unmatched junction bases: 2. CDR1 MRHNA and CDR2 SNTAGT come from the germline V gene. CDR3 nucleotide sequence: TGTGCCAGCGACAGGGGGAGCTACGAGCAGTACTTC. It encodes CASDRGSYEQYF.

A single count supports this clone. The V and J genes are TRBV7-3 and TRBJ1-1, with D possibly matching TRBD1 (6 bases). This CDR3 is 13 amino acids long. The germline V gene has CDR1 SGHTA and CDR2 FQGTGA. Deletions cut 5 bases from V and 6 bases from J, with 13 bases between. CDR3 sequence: CASSPTGPPEAFF. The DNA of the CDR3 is TGTGCCAGCAGCCCAACAGGGCCTCCTGAAGCTTTCTTT.

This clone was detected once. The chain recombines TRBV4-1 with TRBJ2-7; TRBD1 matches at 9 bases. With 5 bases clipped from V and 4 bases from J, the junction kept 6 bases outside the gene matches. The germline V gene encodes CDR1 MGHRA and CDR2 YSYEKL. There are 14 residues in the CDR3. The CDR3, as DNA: TGCGCCAGCAGCGGGGGGACAGGGTCGTACGAGCAGTACTTC. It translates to CASSGGTGSYEQYF.

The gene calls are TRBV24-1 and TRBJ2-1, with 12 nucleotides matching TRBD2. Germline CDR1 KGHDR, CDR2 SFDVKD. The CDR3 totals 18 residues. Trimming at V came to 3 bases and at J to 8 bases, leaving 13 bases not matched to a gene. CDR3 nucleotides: TGTGCCACCAGTGATCGAGGCGGCACTAGCGGGAGGTTGTATGAGCAGTTCTTC. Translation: CATSDRGGTSGRLYEQFF.

The CDR3 spells CAISEGRGAETQYF. The CDR3 region has the DNA TGTGCCATCAGTGAGGGGCGGGGGGCAGAGACCCAGTACTTC. J is TRBJ2-5 and V is TRBV10-3; 8 bases align to TRBD2. The CDR3 extends over 14 amino acids. The ends lost 2 bases at V and 4 bases at J; junction bases unmatched: 3. CDR1 and CDR2 (germline): ENHRY, SYGVKD.

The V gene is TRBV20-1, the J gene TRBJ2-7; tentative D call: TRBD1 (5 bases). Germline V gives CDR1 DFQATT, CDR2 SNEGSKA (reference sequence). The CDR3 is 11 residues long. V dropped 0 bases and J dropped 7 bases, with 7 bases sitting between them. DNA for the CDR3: TGCAGTGCTAGAGAGGGGCAGGAGCAGTACTTC. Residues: CSAREGQEQYF.

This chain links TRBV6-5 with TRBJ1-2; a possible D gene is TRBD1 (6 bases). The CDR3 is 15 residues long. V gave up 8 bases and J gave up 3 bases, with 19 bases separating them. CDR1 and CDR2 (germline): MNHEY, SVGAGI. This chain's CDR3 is CASGGGGPGDYGYTF. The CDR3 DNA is TGTGCCAGCGGAGGGGGGGGACCTGGGGACTATGGCTACACCTTC.

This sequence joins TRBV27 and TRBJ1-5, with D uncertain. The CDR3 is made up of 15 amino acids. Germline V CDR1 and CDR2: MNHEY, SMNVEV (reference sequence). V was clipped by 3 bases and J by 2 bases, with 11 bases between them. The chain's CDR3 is CASSFNGDRNQPQHF. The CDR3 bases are TGTGCCAGCAGTTTCAACGGGGATCGCAATCAGCCCCAGCATTTT.

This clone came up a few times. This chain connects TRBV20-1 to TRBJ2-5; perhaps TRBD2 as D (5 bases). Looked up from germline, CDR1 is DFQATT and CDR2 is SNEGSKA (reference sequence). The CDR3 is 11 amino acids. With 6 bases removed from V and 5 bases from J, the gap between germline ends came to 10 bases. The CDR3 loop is CSAPSWETQYF. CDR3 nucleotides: TGCAGTGCGCCTAGCTGGGAGACCCAGTACTTC.